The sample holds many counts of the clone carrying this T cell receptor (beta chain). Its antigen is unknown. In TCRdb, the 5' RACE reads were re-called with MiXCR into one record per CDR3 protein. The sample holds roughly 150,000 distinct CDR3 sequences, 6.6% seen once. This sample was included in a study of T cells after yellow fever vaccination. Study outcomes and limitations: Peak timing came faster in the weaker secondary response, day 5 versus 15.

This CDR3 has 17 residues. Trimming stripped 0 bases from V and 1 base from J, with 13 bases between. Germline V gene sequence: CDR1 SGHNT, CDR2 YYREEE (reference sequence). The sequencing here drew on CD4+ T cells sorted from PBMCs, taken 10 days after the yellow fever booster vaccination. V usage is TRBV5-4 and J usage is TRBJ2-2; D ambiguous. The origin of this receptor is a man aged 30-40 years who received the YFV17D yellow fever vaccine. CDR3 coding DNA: TGTGCCAGCAGCTTGGACGGGTTAGTGCGGAACACCGGGGAGCTGTTTTTT. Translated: CASSLDGLVRNTGELFF.